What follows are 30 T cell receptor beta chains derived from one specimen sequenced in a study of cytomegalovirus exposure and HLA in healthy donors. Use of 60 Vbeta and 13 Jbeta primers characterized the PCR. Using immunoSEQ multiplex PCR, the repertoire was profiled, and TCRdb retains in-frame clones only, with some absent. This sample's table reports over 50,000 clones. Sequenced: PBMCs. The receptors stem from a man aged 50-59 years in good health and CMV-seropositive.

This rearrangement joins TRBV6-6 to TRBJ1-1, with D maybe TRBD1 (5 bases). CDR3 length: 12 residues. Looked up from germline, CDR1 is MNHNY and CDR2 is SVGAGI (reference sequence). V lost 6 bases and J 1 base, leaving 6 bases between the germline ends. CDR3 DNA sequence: TGTGCCAGCAGGGGGGGGAACACTGAAGCTTTCTTT. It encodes CASRGGNTEAFF.

CDR3 protein: CASSLGGGTNEQFF. In DNA form, the CDR3 reads TGTGCCAGCAGCTTAGGGGGGGGAACAAATGAGCAGTTCTTC. V is TRBV7-9 and J is TRBJ2-1; 7 bases align to TRBD2. This CDR3 spans 14 amino acids. CDR1 is SEHNR, CDR2 FQNEAQ, per germline (reference sequence). After removal of 1 base from V and 7 bases from J, the junction contained 4 bases not matched to a gene.

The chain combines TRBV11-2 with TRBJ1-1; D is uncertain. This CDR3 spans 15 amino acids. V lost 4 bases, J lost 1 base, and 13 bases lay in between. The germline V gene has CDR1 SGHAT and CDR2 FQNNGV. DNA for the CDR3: TGTGCCAGCAGCTCTAGGAGTCACAAGAACACTGAAGCTTTCTTT. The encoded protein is CASSSRSHKNTEAFF.

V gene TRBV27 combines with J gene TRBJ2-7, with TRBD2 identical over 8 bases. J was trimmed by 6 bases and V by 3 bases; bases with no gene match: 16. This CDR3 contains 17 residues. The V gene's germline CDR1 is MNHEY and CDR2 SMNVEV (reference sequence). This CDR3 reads CASSFPHGEAGVSEQYF. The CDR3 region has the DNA TGTGCCAGCAGTTTCCCCCACGGGGAAGCGGGAGTCTCCGAGCAGTACTTC.

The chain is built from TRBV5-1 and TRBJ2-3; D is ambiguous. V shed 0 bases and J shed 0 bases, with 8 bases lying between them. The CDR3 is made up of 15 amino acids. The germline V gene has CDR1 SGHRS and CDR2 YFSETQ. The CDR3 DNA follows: TGCGCCAGCAGCTTGGACGGTACTAGCACAGATACGCAGTATTTT. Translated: CASSLDGTSTDTQYF.

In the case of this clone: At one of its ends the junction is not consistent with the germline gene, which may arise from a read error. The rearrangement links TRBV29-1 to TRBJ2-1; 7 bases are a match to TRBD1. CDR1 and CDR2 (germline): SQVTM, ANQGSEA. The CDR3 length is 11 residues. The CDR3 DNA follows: TGTTCCGGGACAGCTGGTAATGAGCAGTTCTTC. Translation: CSGTAGNEQFF.

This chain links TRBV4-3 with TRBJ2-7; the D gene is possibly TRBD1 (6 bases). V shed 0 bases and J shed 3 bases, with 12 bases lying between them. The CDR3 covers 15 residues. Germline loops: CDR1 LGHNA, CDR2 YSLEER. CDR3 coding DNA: TGCGCCAGCAGCCAAGATCGGGACACCGTCTACGAGCAGTACTTC. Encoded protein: CASSQDRDTVYEQYF.

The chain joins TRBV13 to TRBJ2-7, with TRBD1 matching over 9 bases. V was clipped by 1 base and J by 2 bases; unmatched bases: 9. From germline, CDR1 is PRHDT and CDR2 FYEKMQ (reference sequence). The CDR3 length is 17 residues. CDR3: CASSLAHRNRGPYEQYF. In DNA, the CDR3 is TGTGCCAGCAGCTTAGCCCACAGAAACAGGGGGCCCTACGAGCAGTACTTC.

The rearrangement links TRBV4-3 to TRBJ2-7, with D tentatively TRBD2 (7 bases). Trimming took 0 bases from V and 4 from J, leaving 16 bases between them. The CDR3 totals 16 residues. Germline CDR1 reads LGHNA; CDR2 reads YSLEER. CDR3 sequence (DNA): TGCGCCAGCAGCCAAGACCGGGGGAGGGGGGGGTACGAGCAGTACTTC. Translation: CASSQDRGRGGYEQYF.

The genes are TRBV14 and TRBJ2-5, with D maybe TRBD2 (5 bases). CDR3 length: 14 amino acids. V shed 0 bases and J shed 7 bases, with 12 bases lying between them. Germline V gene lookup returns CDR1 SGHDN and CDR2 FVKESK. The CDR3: CASSQDVRAGTQYF. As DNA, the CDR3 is TGTGCCAGCAGCCAAGACGTCCGGGCGGGGACCCAGTACTTC.

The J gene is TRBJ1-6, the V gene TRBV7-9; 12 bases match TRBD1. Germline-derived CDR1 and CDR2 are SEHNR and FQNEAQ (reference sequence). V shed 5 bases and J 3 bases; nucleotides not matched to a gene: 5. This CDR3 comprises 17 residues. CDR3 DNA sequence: TGTGCCAGCAGCCCAGGGACAGGGGGCGGCTATAATTCACCCCTCCACTTT. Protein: CASSPGTGGGYNSPLHF.

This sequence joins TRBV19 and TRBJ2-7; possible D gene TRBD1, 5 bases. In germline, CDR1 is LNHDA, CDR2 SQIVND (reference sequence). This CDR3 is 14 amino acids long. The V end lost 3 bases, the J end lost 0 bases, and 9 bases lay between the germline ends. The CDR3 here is CASSMRQSSYEQYF. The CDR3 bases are TGTGCCAGTAGTATGAGACAGAGCTCCTACGAGCAGTACTTC.

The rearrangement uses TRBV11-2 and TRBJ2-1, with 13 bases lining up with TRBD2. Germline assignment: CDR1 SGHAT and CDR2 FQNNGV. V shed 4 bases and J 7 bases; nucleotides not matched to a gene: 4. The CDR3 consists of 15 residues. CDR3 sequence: CASSSGTSGVNEQFF. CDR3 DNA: TGTGCCAGCAGCTCCGGGACTAGCGGGGTGAATGAGCAGTTCTTC.

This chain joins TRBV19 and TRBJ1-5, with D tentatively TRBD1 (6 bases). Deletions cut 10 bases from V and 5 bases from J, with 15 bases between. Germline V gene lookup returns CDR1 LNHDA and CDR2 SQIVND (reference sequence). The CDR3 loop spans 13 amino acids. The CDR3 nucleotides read TGTGCCATCTCTCTAGGGGGGGATCAGCCCCAGCATTTT. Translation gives CAISLGGDQPQHF.

The CDR3 reads CAWSSYRGRTEAFF. CDR3 DNA sequence: TGTGCCTGGAGTTCTTACAGGGGAAGGACTGAAGCTTTCTTT. The rearrangement links TRBV30 to TRBJ1-1, with TRBD1 matching 7 bases. The CDR3 sequence is 14 residues long. With 2 bases clipped from V and 5 bases from J, the junction kept 8 bases outside the gene matches. Germline CDR1 reads GTSNPN; CDR2 reads SVGIG (reference sequence).

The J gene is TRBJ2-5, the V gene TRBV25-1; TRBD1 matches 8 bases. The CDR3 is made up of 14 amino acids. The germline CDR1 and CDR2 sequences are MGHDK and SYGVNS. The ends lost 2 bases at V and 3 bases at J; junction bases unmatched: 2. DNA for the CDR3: TGTGCCAGCAGTGAACTGACAGGGGAAGAGACCCAGTACTTC. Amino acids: CASSELTGEETQYF.

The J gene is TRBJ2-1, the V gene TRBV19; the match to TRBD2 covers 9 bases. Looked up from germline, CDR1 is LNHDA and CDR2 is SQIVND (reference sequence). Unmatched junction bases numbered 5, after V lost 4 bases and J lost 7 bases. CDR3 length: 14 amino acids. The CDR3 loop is CASSNPSGTNEQFF. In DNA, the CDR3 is TGTGCCAGTAGTAACCCTAGCGGGACTAATGAGCAGTTCTTC. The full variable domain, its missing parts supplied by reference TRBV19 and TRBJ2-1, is DGGITQSPKYLFRKEGQNVTLSCEQNLNHDAMYWYRQDPGQGLRLIYYSQIVNDFQKGDIAEGYSVSREKKESFPLTVTSAQKNPTAFYLCASSNPSGTNEQFFGPGTRLTVL.

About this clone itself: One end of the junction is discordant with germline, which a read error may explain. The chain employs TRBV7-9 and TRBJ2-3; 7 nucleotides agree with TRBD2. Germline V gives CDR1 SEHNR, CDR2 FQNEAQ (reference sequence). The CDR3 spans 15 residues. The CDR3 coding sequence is TGTGCCAGCAGCTTATTGGGAGGGCGCACAGATAAGCAGTATTTT. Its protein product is CASSLLGGRTDKQYF.

DNA of the CDR3: TGCGCCAGCAGCCTTGGGCAGGGTCGTCGAGACTATGGCTACACCTTC. Its protein product is CASSLGQGRRDYGYTF. V usage is TRBV5-1 and J usage is TRBJ1-2; TRBD1 might be the D (5 bases). The V end was cut by 4 bases, the J end by 3 bases, with 19 bases between. The germline V gene encodes CDR1 SGHRS and CDR2 YFSETQ. The CDR3 loop spans 16 amino acids.

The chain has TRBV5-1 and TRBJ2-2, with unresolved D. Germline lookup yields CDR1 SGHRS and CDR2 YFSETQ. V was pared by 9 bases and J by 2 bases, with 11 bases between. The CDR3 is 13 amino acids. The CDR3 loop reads CATSKSNTGELFF. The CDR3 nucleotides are TGCGCCACCTCGAAGAGTAACACCGGGGAGCTGTTTTTT. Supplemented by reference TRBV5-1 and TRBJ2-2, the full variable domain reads KAGVTQTPRYLIKTRGQQVTLSCSPISGHRSVSWYQQTPGQGLQFLFEYFSETQRNKGNFPGRFSGRQFSNSRSEMNVSTLELGDSALYLCATSKSNTGELFFGEGSRLTVL.

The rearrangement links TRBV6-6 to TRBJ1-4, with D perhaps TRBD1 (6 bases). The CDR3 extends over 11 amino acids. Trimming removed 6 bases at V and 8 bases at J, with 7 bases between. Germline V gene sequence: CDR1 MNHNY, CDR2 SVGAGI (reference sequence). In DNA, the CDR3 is TGTGCCAGCAGCAGGGGCGAAAAACTGTTTTTT. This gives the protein CASSRGEKLFF.

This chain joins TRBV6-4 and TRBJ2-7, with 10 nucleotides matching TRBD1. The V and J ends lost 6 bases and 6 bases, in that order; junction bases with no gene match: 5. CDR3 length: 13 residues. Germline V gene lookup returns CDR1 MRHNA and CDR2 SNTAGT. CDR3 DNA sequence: TGTGCCAGCAGCCCGGGACAGGGGTCCGAGCAGTACTTC. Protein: CASSPGQGSEQYF.

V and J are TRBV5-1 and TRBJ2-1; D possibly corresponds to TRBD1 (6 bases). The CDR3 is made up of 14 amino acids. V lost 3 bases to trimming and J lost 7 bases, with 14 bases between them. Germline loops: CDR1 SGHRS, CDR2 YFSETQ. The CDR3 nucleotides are TGCGCCAGCAGCTCAGCGGACAGACGGAATGAGCAGTTCTTC. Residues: CASSSADRRNEQFF.

CDR3 DNA: TGTGCCAGCAGTTCCGGCCGGATACAGGGAGTGGCTGAAGCTTTCTTT. Translated: CASSSGRIQGVAEAFF. V gene TRBV5-5 combines with J gene TRBJ1-1; possibly TRBD1 for D (6 bases). This CDR3 is built from 16 residues. V was cut by 5 bases and J by 6 bases, with 23 bases left in between. Germline assignment: CDR1 SGHKS and CDR2 YYEKEE (reference sequence).

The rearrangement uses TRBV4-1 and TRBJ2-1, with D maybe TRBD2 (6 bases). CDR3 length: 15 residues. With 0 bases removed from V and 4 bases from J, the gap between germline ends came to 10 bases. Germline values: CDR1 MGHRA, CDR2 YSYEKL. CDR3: CASSQEEAGYNEQFF. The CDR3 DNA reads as TGCGCCAGCAGCCAAGAGGAGGCGGGGTACAATGAGCAGTTCTTC.

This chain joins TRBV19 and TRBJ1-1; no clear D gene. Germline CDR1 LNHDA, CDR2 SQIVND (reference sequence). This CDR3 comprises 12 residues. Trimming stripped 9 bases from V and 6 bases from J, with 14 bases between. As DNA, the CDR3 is TGTGCCAGCTTAGGGTTCGGGGCTGAAGCTTTCTTT. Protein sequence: CASLGFGAEAFF.

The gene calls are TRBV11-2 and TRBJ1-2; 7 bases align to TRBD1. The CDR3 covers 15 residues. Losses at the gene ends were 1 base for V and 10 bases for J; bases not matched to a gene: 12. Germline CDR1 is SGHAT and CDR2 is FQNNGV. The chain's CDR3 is CASSLGRQGLSDYTF. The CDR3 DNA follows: TGTGCCAGCAGCTTAGGGCGACAGGGTCTATCGGACTACACCTTC.

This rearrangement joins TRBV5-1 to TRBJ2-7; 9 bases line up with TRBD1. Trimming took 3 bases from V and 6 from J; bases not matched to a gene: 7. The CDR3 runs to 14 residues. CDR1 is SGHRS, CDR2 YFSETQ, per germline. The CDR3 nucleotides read TGCGCCAGCAGCTGGGGGGGACAGGGCCTCGAGCAGTACTTC. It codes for CASSWGGQGLEQYF.

The CDR3 here is CASTRDASNSPLHF. The CDR3 nucleotides read TGTGCCAGCACCCGGGATGCATCGAATTCACCCCTCCACTTT. The chain is built from TRBV25-1 and TRBJ1-6; D is unresolved. V dropped 7 bases and J dropped 7 bases, with 14 bases sitting between them. The germline CDR1 and CDR2 sequences are MGHDK and SYGVNS. The CDR3 is 14 residues long.

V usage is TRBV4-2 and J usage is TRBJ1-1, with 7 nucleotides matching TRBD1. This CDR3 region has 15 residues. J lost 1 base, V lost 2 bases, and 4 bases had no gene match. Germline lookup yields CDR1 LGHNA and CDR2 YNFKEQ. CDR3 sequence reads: CASSQNRGKNTEAFF. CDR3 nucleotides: TGTGCCAGCAGCCAAAACAGGGGAAAGAACACTGAAGCTTTCTTT.